This T cell receptor beta chain was observed in a study of blood T cell repertoires in COVID-19. Assay: immunoSEQ multiplex PCR; the TCRdb copy retains only in-frame clones and omits some. Of about 70,000 clones listed, roughly 80% were seen once; the top ten hold 9% to 10%. The germline V gene encodes CDR1 MNHEY and CDR2 SVGAGI. The CDR3 has 13 amino acids. Trimming removed 6 bases at V and 2 bases at J, with 9 bases between. The V and J genes are TRBV6-5 and TRBJ2-3; D gene uncertain. The TCR comes from a woman of 80 years or more with acute or convalescent COVID-19. The specimen was peripheral blood. The CDR3, as DNA: TGTGCCAGCAGGCCCTCGGTCACAGATACGCAGTATTTT. The encoded protein is CASRPSVTDTQYF.